This T cell receptor beta chain was found in a study of prognosis after radiotherapy for stage I lung cancer. Overall study context: The study delivered radiotherapy as SBRT in 3 to 5 fractions, with a biologically effective dose of at least 100 Gy.

Germline CDR1 is MDHEN and CDR2 is SYDVKM. This CDR3 has 12 amino acids. J lost 10 bases, V lost 3 bases, and 2 bases had no gene match. Regarding the study as a whole: Whether the expanded TCR clones were tumor-specific was not determined.

This clonotype was detected many times. What it binds is unknown. CDR3 of TCR beta was amplified from genomic DNA via a two-round multiplex PCR. Primers were specific to each TRBV and TRBJ gene in first-round PCR. TCRdb recomputed calls from the multiplex PCR reads with MiXCR, one row per CDR3 protein. The table includes tens of thousands of distinct CDR3 sequences, around 30% detected once. This chain connects TRBV28 to TRBJ2-1; TRBD2 aligns across 8 bases. The receptor comes from a donor aged 50 or older with non-small cell lung cancer. Sequenced material: PBMCs, taken before or after stereotactic body radiation therapy (not recorded which). The CDR3 spells CASSFGGGEQFF. Here the CDR3 DNA reads TGTGCCAGCAGTTTCGGGGGGGGCGAGCAGTTCTTC. Combining the CDR3 with reference TRBV28 and TRBJ2-1 gives the whole variable domain DVKVTQSSRYLVKRTGEKVFLECVQDMDHENMFWYRQDPGLGLRLIYFSYDVKMKEKGDIPEGYSVSREKKERFSLILESASTNQTSMYLCASSFGGGEQFFGPGTRLTVL.